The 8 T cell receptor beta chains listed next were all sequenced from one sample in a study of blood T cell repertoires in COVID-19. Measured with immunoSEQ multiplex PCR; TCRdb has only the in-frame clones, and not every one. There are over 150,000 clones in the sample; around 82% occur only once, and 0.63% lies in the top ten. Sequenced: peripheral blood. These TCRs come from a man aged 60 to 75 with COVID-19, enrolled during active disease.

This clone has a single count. CDR3 DNA: TGTGCCAGCTCACCACAGCCGAACAGGGCCACTGAAGCTTTCTTT. It yields the protein CASSPQPNRATEAFF. The J gene is TRBJ1-1, the V gene TRBV18; D may be TRBD1 (6 bases). CDR1 KGHSH and CDR2 LQKENI come from the germline V gene. This CDR3 region has 15 residues. With 1 base removed from V and 4 bases from J, the gap between germline ends came to 13 bases.

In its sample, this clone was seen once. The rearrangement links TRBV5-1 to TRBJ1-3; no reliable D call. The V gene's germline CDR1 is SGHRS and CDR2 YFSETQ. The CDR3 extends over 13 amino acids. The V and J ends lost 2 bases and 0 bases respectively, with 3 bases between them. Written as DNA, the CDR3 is TGCGCCAGCAGCTTTAGCTCTGGAAACACCATATATTTT. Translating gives CASSFSSGNTIYF.

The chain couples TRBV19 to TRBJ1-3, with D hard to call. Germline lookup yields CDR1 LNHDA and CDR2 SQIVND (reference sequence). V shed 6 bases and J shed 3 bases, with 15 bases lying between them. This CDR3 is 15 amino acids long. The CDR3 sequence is CASSPTSQLGNTIYF. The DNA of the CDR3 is TGTGCCAGTAGCCCCACGTCCCAACTTGGAAACACCATATATTTT.

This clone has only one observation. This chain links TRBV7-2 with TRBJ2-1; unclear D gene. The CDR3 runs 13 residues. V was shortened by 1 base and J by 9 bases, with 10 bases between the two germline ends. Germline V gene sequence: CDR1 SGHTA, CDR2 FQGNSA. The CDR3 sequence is CASSLEARVEQFF. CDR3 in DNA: TGTGCCAGCAGCTTAGAGGCCCGGGTTGAGCAGTTCTTC.

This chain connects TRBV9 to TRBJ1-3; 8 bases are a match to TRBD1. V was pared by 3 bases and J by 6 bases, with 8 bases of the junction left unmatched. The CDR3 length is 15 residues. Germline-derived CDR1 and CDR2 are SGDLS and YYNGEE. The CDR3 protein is CASSAAGGVQNTIYF. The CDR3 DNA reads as TGTGCCAGCAGCGCCGCAGGGGGCGTCCAAAACACCATATATTTT.

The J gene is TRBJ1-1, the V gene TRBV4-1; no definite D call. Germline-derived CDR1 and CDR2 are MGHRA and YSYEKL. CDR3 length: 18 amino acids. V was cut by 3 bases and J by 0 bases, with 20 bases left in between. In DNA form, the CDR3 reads TGCGCCAGCAGCCATAGCACCCTTAGAGGGTCCGTGAACACTGAAGCTTTCTTT. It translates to CASSHSTLRGSVNTEAFF.

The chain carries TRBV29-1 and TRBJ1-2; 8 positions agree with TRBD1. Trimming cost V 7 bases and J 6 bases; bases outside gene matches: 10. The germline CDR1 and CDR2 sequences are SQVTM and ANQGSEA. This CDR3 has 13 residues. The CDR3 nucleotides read TGCAGCGGCGGTGGACAGGGACGAGATGGCTACACCTTC. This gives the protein CSGGGQGRDGYTF.

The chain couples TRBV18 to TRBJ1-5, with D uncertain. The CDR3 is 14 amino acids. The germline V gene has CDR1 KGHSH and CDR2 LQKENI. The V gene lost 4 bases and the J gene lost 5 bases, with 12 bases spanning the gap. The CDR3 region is CASSLNWRDQPQHF. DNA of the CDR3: TGTGCCAGCTCACTCAATTGGAGGGATCAGCCCCAGCATTTT.